Listed below are T cell receptor beta chains from one sample, sequenced in a study of blood T cell repertoires in COVID-19. Assay used: immunoSEQ multiplex PCR; TCRdb lists only in-frame clones, some missing. Of 200,000 to 250,000 clones listed, 79% were seen once; the top ten hold 3% to 4%. The sequencing input was peripheral blood. The receptors come from a woman in her thirties or forties with active or convalescent COVID-19. Both conserved end residues are part of each CDR3. The D gene is left open where the match is weak. Rows may omit the clone size; those that give it use once, few, many or a size class.

>.|14|TRBD1|TRBV27|TRBJ2-1
CASSSTGGTNEQFF
TGTGCCAGCAGTTCTACAGGGGGTACCAATGAGCAGTTCTTC
>.|15|.|TRBV19|TRBJ1-3
CASSIMRSSGNTIYF
TGTGCCAGTAGTATCATGAGAAGCTCTGGAAACACCATATATTTT
>.|13|.|TRBV7-7|TRBJ1-4
CASSLVRGEKLFF
TGTGCTAGCAGCTTAGTCCGGGGGGAAAAACTGTTTTTT
>.|14|TRBD1|TRBV2|TRBJ1-2
CASSDMTGASGYTF
TGTGCCAGCAGTGATATGACAGGGGCATCTGGCTACACCTTC
>.|14|TRBD1|TRBV30|TRBJ1-4
CAWNAGQPNEKLFF
TGTGCCTGGAACGCGGGACAGCCTAATGAAAAACTGTTTTTT
>.|15|.|TRBV25-1|TRBJ1-2
CASSEYSGANYGYTF
TGTGCCAGCAGTGAATACTCAGGGGCTAACTATGGCTACACCTTC
>.|16|TRBD1|TRBV13|TRBJ2-5
CASSLRGQGARETQYF
TGTGCCAGCAGCTTAAGGGGCCAGGGGGCTCGGGAGACCCAGTACTTC
>.|13|TRBD2|TRBV10-1|TRBJ2-3
CASATSGTDTQYF
TGCGCCAGCGCGACTAGCGGCACAGATACGCAGTATTTT
>.|15|.|TRBV5-5|TRBJ1-2
CASSLEEGLHYGYTF
TGTGCCAGCAGCTTGGAGGAGGGACTACACTATGGCTACACCTTC
>.|12|TRBD1|TRBV12-3/TRBV12-4|TRBJ1-3
CASDRAGNTIYF
TGTGCCAGTGACAGGGCTGGAAACACCATATATTTT
>.|16|TRBD2|TRBV4-2|TRBJ2-1
CASSQEAGLAGGEQFF
TGTGCCAGCAGCCAAGAGGCTGGGCTAGCGGGGGGTGAGCAGTTCTTC
>.|15|.|TRBV5-1|TRBJ1-4
CASSSNRPQGEKLFF
TGCGCCAGCAGCTCGAACAGGCCCCAGGGTGAAAAACTGTTTTTT
>once|15|.|TRBV5-1|TRBJ2-5
CASRGSFGGQETQYF
TGCGCCAGCAGGGGGTCCTTTGGAGGGCAAGAGACCCAGTACTTC
>.|14|.|TRBV15|TRBJ1-2
CATSSLQVTYGYTF
TGTGCCACCAGCAGTCTACAGGTGACCTATGGCTACACCTTC
>few|16|TRBD1|TRBV7-9|TRBJ1-1
CASRFGTGVQGAEAFF
TGTGCCAGCAGATTCGGGACAGGGGTTCAAGGGGCTGAAGCTTTCTTT
>.|15|.|TRBV28|TRBJ1-6
CASILGGQVGSPLHF
TGTGCCAGCATCCTAGGCGGGCAGGTGGGGTCACCCCTCCACTTT
>.|13|.|TRBV6-5|TRBJ2-7
CASSLDWPYEQYF
TGTGCCAGCAGCCTCGACTGGCCCTACGAGCAGTACTTC
>.|16|.|TRBV6-1|TRBJ1-2
CASSETPGVPNYGYTF
TGTGCCAGCAGTGAGACCCCAGGGGTTCCTAACTATGGCTACACCTTC
>.|13|.|TRBV24-1|TRBJ1-1
CATSEARGSEAFF
TGTGCCACCAGTGAGGCCCGAGGAAGTGAAGCTTTCTTT
>.|14|TRBD1|TRBV28|TRBJ1-1
CASRPGGADTEAFF
TGTGCCAGCAGACCAGGGGGCGCGGACACTGAAGCTTTCTTT
>.|15|.|TRBV7-7|TRBJ2-5
CASSQRSGGQETQYF
TGTGCTAGCAGCCAGAGGTCTGGGGGGCAAGAGACCCAGTACTTC
>.|13|TRBD2|TRBV5-1|TRBJ2-7
CASQIAGTYEQYF
TGCGCCAGCCAAATAGCGGGTACCTACGAGCAGTACTTC
>.|12|.|TRBV5-5|TRBJ1-6
CASSLQGQFLHF
TGTGCCAGCAGCCTCCAAGGACAGTTTCTCCACTTT
>once|12|.|TRBV28|TRBJ1-5
CASSSQDQPQHF
TGTGCCAGCAGTTCCCAGGATCAGCCCCAGCATTTT
>few|15|TRBD1|TRBV28|TRBJ2-2
CASRRTGTNTGELFF
TGTGCCAGCCGAAGGACAGGAACGAACACCGGGGAGCTGTTTTTT
>.|15|.|TRBV5-1|TRBJ1-3
CASSLRGEGGNTIYF
TGCGCCAGCAGCTTACGCGGGGAGGGTGGAAACACCATATATTTT
>.|15|.|TRBV28|TRBJ2-4
CAGGATRGRRDIQYF
TGTGCCGGCGGGGCCACGAGGGGGCGGAGGGACATTCAGTACTTC
>.|14|TRBD1|TRBV5-6|TRBJ1-1
CASSRRTGLTEAFF
TGTGCCAGCAGCCGAAGGACAGGACTCACTGAAGCTTTCTTT
>.|13|.|TRBV4-1|TRBJ2-1
CASSHLLTEKEFF
TGCGCCAGCAGCCACCTGTTGACGGAGAAGGAGTTCTTC
>.|13|.|TRBV2|TRBJ1-1
CASRNQGNTEAFF
TGTGCCAGCAGGAACCAGGGGAACACTGAAGCTTTCTTT
>.|15|TRBD2|TRBV19|TRBJ2-1
CASSIKLADWNEQFF
TGTGCCAGTAGTATAAAGCTAGCGGATTGGAATGAGCAGTTCTTC
>.|15|.|TRBV12-1|TRBJ2-4
CASSLVAGAKNIQYF
TGTGCCAGCAGCCTCGTGGCAGGGGCCAAAAACATTCAGTACTTC
>.|16|TRBD1|TRBV18|TRBJ1-4
CASSPSTGDRGEKLFF
TGTGCCAGCTCACCCTCAACCGGGGACAGGGGCGAAAAACTGTTTTTT
>.|11|.|TRBV10-2|TRBJ2-1
CASSVTAVQFF
TGCGCCAGCAGTGTAACAGCGGTGCAGTTCTTC
>.|13|.|TRBV3-1/TRBV3-2|TRBJ2-2
CASSQLGTGELFF
TGTGCCAGCAGCCAACTCGGCACCGGGGAGCTGTTTTTT
>once|15|.|TRBV30|TRBJ1-6
CAWSSVSSYNSPLHF
TGTGCCTGGAGCTCAGTCAGCTCCTATAATTCACCCCTCCACTTT
>.|15|TRBD1|TRBV10-3|TRBJ2-1
CAISETGTGYNEQFF
TGTGCCATCAGTGAGACCGGGACAGGGTACAATGAGCAGTTCTTC
>.|16|.|TRBV3-1/TRBV3-2|TRBJ1-1
CASSPLSAGQNTEAFF
TGTGCCAGCAGCCCCCTATCTGCAGGTCAGAACACTGAAGCTTTCTTT
>.|13|.|TRBV19|TRBJ1-1
CASTNEINSEAFF
TGTGCCAGTACGAACGAGATAAACTCTGAAGCTTTCTTT
>few|14|TRBD1|TRBV10-2|TRBJ1-5
CASMGTGGNQPQHF
TGCGCCAGCATGGGGACAGGGGGCAATCAGCCCCAGCATTTT
>.|15|TRBD1|TRBV5-5|TRBJ1-1
CASSLEFRGYTEAFF
TGTGCCAGCAGCTTGGAGTTCAGGGGGTACACTGAAGCTTTCTTT
>.|17|.|TRBV5-1|TRBJ1-6
CASSSTPGGASNSPLHF
TGCGCCAGCAGCTCGACCCCTGGGGGGGCAAGTAATTCACCCCTCCACTTT
>.|14|TRBD1|TRBV11-2|TRBJ1-4
CASSLDRGNEKLFF
TGTGCCAGCAGCCTGGACAGGGGAAATGAAAAACTGTTTTTT
>.|15|.|TRBV7-9|TRBJ1-1
CASRVPGHGYPEAFF
TGTGCCAGCAGGGTACCGGGTCACGGCTACCCCGAAGCTTTCTTT
>.|15|TRBD1|TRBV5-1|TRBJ2-2
CASSTGQPNTGELFF
TGCGCCAGCAGCACGGGACAGCCGAACACCGGGGAGCTGTTTTTT
>once|16|TRBD2|TRBV11-1|TRBJ2-1
CASSSWGGGSYNEQFF
TGTGCCAGCAGCTCGTGGGGCGGGGGTTCCTACAATGAGCAGTTCTTC
>.|13|.|TRBV28|TRBJ2-6
CASTLGGANVLTF
TGTGCCAGCACCCTCGGGGGGGCCAACGTCCTGACTTTC
>few|12|TRBD1|TRBV9|TRBJ1-1
CASSDRGTEAFF
TGTGCCAGCAGCGACAGGGGCACTGAAGCTTTCTTT
>.|17|TRBD1|TRBV9|TRBJ2-2
CASSVGPDRGRAGELFF
TGTGCCAGCAGCGTAGGCCCCGACAGGGGGCGGGCCGGGGAGCTGTTTTTT
>.|19|.|TRBV14|TRBJ2-2
CASSQVGSRTASNTGELFF
TGTGCCAGCAGCCAAGTCGGATCTCGGACAGCCTCGAACACCGGGGAGCTGTTTTTT
>.|13|TRBD1|TRBV10-2|TRBJ1-4
CASSRIGGEKLFF
TGCGCCAGCAGCAGAATAGGGGGCGAAAAACTGTTTTTT
>.|15|.|TRBV27|TRBJ1-2
CASSLYRLSNYGYTF
TGTGCCAGCAGTTTATACAGGCTCTCTAACTATGGCTACACCTTC
>.|16|.|TRBV7-3|TRBJ2-2
CASSLMAGALSGELFF
TGTGCCAGCAGCTTAATGGCGGGGGCCCTTTCCGGGGAGCTGTTTTTT